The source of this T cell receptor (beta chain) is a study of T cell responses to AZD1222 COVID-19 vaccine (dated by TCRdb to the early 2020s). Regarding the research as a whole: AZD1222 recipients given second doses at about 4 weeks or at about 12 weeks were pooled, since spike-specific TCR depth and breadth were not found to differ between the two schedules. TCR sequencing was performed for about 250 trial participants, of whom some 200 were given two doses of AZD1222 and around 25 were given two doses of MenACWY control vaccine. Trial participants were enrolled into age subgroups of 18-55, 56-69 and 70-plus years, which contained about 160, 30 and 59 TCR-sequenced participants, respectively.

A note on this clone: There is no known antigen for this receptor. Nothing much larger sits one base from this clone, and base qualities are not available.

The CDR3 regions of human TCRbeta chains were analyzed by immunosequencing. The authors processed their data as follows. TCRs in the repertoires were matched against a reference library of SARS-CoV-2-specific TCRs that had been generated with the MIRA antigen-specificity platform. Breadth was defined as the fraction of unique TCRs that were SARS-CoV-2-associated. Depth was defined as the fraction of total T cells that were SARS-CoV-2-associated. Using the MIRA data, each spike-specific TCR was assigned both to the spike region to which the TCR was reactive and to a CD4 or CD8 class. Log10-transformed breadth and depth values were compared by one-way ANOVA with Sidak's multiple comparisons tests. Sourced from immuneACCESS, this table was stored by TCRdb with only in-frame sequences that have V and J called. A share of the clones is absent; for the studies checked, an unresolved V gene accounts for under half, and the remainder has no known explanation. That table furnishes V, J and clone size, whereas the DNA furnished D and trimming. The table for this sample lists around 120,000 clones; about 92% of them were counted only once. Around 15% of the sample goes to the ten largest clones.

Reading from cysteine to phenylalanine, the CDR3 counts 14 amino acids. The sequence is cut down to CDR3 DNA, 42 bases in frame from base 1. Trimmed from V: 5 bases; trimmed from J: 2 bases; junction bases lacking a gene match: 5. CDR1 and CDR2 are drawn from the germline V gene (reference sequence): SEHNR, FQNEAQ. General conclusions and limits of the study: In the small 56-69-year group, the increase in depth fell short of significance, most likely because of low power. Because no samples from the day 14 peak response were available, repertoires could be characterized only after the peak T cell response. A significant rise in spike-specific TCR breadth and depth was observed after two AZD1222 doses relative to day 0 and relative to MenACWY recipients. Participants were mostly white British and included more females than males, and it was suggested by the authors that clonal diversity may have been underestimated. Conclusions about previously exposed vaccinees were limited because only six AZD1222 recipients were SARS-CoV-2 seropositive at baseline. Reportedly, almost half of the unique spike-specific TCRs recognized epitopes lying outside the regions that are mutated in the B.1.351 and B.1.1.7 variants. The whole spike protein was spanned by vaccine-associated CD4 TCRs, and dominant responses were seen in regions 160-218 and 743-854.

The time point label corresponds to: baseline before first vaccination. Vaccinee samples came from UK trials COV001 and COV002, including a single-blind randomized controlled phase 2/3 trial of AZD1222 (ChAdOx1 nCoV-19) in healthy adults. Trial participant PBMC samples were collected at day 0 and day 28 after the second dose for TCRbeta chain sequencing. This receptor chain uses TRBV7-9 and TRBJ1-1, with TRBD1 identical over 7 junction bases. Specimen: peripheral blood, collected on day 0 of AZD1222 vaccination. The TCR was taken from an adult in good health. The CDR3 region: CASSPGTDNTEAFF. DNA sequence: TGTGCCAGCAGCCCCGGGACAGACAACACTGAAGCTTTCTTT.